These 4 T cell receptor beta chains share one sample of origin, sequenced in a study of response to subunit inactivated influenza vaccine. TCRdb processed the RT-PCR reads anew with MiXCR; each CDR3 protein has one entry. The sample contains about 480,000 distinct CDR3 sequences, 10% to 11% of which appear only once. The sequenced sample was PBMCs from blood, obtained roughly 47 days after vaccination. Receptor source: a man in his forties or fifties who received an inactivated influenza vaccine.

V is TRBV7-2 and J is TRBJ1-2; no clear D gene. Per the germline V gene, CDR1 is SGHTA and CDR2 is FQGNSA. Trimming cost V 2 bases and J 1 base, with 11 bases left between them. The CDR3 has 15 residues. Here the CDR3 reads CASSLSLRLNYGYTF. The CDR3 coding sequence is TGTGCCAGCAGCTTATCGCTGAGACTTAACTATGGCTACACCTTC. The full variable domain, its missing parts supplied by reference TRBV7-2 and TRBJ1-2, is GAGVSQSPSNKVTEKGKDVELRCDPISGHTALYWYRQSLGQGLEFLIYFQGNSAPDKSGLPSDRFSAERTGGSVSTLTIQRTQQEDSAVYLCASSLSLRLNYGYTFGSGTRLTVV.

The V gene is TRBV5-1, the J gene TRBJ1-4; 10 bases fit TRBD1. J was trimmed by 5 bases and V by 3 bases; bases with no gene match: 4. The CDR3 spans 15 residues. In germline, CDR1 is SGHRS, CDR2 YFSETQ. The CDR3 DNA follows: TGCGCCAGCAGCTCCGACAGGGGGCAGAATGAAAAACTGTTTTTT. Its protein product is CASSSDRGQNEKLFF.

The rearrangement uses TRBV4-3 and TRBJ2-2; 7 bases agree with TRBD2. Looked up from germline, CDR1 is LGHNA and CDR2 is YSLEER. The CDR3 sequence is 16 residues long. With V trimmed by 4 bases and J by 5 bases, 10 bases remained unmatched. The CDR3 DNA sequence: TGCGCCAGCAGCCCCCTTGACAGCGGGGAGACCGGGGAGCTGTTTTTT. Its translation: CASSPLDSGETGELFF.

The V and J genes are TRBV7-2 and TRBJ2-1; 7 bases fit TRBD2. Germline V gives CDR1 SGHTA, CDR2 FQGNSA. This CDR3 spans 14 amino acids. After removal of 3 bases from V and 7 bases from J, the junction contained 6 bases not matched to a gene. As DNA, the CDR3 is TGTGCCAGCAGCTTGAATAGGCGGGGGAATGAGCAGTTCTTC. Its translation is CASSLNRRGNEQFF.